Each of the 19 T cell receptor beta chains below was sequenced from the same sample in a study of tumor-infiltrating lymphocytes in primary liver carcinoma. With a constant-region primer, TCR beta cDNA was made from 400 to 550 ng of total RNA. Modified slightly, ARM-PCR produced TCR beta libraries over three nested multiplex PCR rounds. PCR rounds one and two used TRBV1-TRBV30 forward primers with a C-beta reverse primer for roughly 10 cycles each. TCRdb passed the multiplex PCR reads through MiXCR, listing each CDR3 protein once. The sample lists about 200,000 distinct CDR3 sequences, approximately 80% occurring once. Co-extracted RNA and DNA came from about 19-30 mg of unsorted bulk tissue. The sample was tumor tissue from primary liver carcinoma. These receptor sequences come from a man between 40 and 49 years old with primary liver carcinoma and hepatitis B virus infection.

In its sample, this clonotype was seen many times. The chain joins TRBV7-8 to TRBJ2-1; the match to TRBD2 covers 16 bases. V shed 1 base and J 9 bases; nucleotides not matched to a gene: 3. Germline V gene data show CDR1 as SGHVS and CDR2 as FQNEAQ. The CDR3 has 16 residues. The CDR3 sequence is CASSLVGLAGGVEQFF. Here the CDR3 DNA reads TGTGCCAGCAGCTTAGTGGGACTAGCGGGAGGGGTTGAGCAGTTCTTC.

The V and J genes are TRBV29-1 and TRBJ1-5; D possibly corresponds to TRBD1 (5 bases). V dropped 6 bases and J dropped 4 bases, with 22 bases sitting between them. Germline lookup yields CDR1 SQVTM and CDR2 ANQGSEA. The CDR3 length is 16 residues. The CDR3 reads CSVQAGSAGGNQPQHF. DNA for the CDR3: TGCAGCGTCCAGGCAGGGTCGGCCGGAGGGAATCAGCCCCAGCATTTT.

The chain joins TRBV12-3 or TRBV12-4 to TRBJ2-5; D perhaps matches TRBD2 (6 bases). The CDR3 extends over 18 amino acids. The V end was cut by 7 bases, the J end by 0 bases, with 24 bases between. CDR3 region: CASIPAGQGSVNQETQYF. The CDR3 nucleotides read TGTGCCAGCATCCCAGCGGGTCAGGGATCGGTAAACCAAGAGACCCAGTACTTC.

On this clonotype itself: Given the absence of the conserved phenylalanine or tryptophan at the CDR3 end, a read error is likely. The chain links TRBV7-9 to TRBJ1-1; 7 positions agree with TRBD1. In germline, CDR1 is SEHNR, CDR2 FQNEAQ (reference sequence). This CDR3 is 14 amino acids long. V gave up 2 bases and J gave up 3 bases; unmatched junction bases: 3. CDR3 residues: CASSLWDSDTEAFL. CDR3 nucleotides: TGTGCCAGCAGCTTATGGGACAGCGACACTGAAGCTTTCCTT.

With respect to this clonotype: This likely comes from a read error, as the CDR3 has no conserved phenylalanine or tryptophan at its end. In DNA form, the CDR3 reads TGCTGCGTTGGGACTAGCGCGGAGAACACCGGGGAGCTGTTTTTA. Translated: CCVGTSAENTGELFL. This rearrangement joins TRBV29-1 to TRBJ2-2; TRBD2 matches at 10 bases. Per the germline V gene, CDR1 is SQVTM and CDR2 is ANQGSEA. The CDR3 runs to 15 residues.

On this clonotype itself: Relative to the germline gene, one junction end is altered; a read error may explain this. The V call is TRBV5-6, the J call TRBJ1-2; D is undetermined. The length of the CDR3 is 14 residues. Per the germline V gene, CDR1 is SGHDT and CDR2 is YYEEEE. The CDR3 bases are TGTGCCAACAGCTTACGGCGGCAGAATTATGGCTACACCTTC. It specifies CANSLRRQNYGYTF.

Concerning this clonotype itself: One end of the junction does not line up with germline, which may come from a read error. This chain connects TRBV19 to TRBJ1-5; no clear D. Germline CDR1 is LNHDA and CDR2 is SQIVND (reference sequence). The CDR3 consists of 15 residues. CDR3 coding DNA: TGTGCCAGTAGTATTGGGAAAAATAGCAATCAGTCCCAGCATTTT. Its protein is CASSIGKNSNQSQHF. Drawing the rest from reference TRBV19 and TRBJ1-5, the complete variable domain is DGGITQSPKYLFRKEGQNVTLSCEQNLNHDAMYWYRQDPGQGLRLIYYSQIVNDFQKGDIAEGYSVSREKKESFPLTVTSAQKNPTAFYLCASSIGKNSNQSQHFGDGTRLSIL.

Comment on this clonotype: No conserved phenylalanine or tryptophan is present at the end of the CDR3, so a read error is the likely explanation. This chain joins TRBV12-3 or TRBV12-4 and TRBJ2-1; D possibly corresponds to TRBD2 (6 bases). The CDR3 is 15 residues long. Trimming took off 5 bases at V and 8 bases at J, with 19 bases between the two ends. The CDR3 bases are TGTGCCAGCAGTCTACAAGCAGGAGGGCCCCATGAGCAGTTCTAC. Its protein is CASSLQAGGPHEQFY.

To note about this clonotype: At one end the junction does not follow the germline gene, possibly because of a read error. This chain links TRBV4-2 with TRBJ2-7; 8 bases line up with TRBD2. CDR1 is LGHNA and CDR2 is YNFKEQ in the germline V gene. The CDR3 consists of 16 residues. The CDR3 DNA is TGTGCCAGCAGTCAAGAGAGGGCTAGCGGGTACTACGAGCAGTACTTC. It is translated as CASSQERASGYYEQYF.

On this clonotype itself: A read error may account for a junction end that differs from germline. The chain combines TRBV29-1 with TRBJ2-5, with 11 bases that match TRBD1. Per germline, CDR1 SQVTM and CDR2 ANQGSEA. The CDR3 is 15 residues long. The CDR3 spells CSVGADRGRAETQYF. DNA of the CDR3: TGCAGCGTTGGAGCGGACAGGGGGCGAGCAGAAACCCAATACTTC.

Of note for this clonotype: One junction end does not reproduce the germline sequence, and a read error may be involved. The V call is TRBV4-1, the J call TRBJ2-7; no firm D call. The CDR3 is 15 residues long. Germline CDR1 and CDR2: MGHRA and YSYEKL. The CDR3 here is CASSQVPRGAYEQYF. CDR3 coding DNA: TGTGCCAGCAGCCAAGTCCCAAGAGGCGCCTACGAGCAGTACTTC.

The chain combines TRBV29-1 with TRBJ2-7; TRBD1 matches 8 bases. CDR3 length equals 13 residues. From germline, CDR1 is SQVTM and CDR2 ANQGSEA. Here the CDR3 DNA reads TGCAACATTGAGGACAGGGAAAGGTACGAGCAGTACTTC. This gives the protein CNIEDRERYEQYF.

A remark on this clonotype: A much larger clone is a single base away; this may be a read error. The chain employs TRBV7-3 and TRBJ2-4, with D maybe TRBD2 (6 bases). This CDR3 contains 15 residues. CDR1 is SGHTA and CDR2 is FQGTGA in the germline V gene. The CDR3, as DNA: TGTGTCAGCAGCTTAACGGGGGAGCAGGCAAACATTCAGTACTTC. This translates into CVSSLTGEQANIQYF.

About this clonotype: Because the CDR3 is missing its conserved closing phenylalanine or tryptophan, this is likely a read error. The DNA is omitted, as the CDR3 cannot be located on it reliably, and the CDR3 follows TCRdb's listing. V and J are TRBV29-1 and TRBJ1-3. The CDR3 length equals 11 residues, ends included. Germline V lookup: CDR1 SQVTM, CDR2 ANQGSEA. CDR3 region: CSVRSGNTIYL.

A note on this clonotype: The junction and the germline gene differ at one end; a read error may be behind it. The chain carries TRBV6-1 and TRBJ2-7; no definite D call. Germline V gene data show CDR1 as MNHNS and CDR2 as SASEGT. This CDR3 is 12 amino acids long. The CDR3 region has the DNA TGTGCCAGCGATATGGCACACTATGAGCAATACTTC. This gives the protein CASDMAHYEQYF.

The CDR3 loop is CTNNSTWGGDQPQHF. As DNA, the CDR3 is TGTACCAACAACTCTACTTGGGGGGGCGATCAGCCCCAGCATTTT. The rearrangement uses TRBV5-6 and TRBJ1-5; tentative D call: TRBD1 (6 bases). Germline V gene sequence: CDR1 SGHDT, CDR2 YYEEEE. This CDR3 comprises 15 residues. Combining the CDR3 with reference TRBV5-6 and TRBJ1-5 gives the whole variable domain DAGVTQSPTHLIKTRGQQVTLRCSPKSGHDTVSWYQQALGQGPQFIFQYYEEEERQRGNFPDRFSGHQFPNYSSELNVNALLLGDSALYLCTNNSTWGGDQPQHFGDGTRLSIL.

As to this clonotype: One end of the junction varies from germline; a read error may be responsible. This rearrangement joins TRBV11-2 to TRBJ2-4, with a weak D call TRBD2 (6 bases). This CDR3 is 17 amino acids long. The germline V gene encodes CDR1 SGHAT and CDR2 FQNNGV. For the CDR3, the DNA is TGTGCCAGCAGCATAGATAGAGCAGGTCTAGCGAAAAACATTCAGTACTTC. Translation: CASSIDRAGLAKNIQYF.

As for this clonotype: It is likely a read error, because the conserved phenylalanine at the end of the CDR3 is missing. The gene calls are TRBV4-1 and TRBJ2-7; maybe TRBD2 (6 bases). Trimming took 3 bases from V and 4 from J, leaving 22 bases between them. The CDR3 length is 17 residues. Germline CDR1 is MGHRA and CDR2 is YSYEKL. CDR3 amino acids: CASSQERTNGRVYEQYL. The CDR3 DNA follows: TGCGCCAGCAGCCAGGAGAGGACTAACGGGAGAGTTTACGAGCAGTACCTC.

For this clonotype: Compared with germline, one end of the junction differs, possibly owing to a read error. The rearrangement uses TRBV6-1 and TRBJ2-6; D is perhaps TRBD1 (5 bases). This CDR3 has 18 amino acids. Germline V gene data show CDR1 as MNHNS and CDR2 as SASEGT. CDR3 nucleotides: TGTGCCATCAGTGGATACAAGGGTCCTACCTCTGGGGCCAACGTCCTGGCTTTC. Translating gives CAISGYKGPTSGANVLAF.